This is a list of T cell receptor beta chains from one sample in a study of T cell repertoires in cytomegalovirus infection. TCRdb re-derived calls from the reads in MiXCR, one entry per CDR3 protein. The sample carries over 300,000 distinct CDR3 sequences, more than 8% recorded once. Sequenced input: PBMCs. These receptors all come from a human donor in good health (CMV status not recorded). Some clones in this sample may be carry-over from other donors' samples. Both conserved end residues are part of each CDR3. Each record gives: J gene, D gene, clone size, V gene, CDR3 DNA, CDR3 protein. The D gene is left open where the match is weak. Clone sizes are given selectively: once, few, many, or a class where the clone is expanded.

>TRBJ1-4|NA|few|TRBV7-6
TGTGCCAGCAGCTCCGCTATAAGAGGGGCAGATGAAAAACTGTTTTTT
CASSSAIRGADEKLFF
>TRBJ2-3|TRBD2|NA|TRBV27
TGTGCCAGCAGTTTACAAGCGGGAGGCCTCTCTACGCAGTATTTT
CASSLQAGGLSTQYF
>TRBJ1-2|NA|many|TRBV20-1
TGCAGTGCTAGCCCAATTTCGAACTATGGCTACACCTTC
CSASPISNYGYTF
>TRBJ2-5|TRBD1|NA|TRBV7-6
TGTGCCAGCAGCTCACCGGGACAGGGAATGGAGACCCAGTACTTC
CASSSPGQGMETQYF
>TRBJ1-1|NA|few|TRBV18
TGTGCCAGCTCACCGAGGGACTTGAACACTGAAGCTTTCTTT
CASSPRDLNTEAFF
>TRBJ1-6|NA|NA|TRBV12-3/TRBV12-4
TGTGCCAGCAAGGGACTTCACTCCACAAACTCACCCCTCCACTTT
CASKGLHSTNSPLHF
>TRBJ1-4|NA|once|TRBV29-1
TGCAGCGTTGAACTCGAAAAACTGTTTTTT
CSVELEKLFF
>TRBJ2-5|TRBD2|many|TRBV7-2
TGTGCCAGCAGCCCCCGACTAGCGGGGGTCGAGACCCAGTACTTC
CASSPRLAGVETQYF
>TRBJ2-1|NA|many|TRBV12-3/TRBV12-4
TGTGCCAGCAGGTCCAGTCGGGGGTCGTACAATGAGCAGTTCTTC
CASRSSRGSYNEQFF
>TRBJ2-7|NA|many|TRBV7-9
TGTGCCAGCAGCTTAACAGGGATCCACGAGCAGTACTTC
CASSLTGIHEQYF
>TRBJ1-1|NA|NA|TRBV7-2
TGTGCCAGCAGCCGCCCCCCAGCAAAGAGTTTCTTT
CASSRPPAKSFF
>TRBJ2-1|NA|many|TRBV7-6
TGTGCCAGCAGCCCCCGCTATAGGTCCTACAATGAGCAGTTCTTC
CASSPRYRSYNEQFF
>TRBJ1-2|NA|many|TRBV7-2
TGTGCCAGCAGCTTAGCATGGGGCTACACCTTC
CASSLAWGYTF
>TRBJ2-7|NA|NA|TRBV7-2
TGTGCCAGCAGCGTTCTGCGGAGCTCCTACGAGCAGTACTTC
CASSVLRSSYEQYF
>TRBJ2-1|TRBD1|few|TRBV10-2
TGCGCCAGCGCACGACAGGGAACATACCCCAAGAGTGAGCAGTTCTTC
CASARQGTYPKSEQFF
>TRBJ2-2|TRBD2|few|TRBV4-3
TGCGCCAGCAGCTTGGGACTAGCGCCCGGGGAGCTGTTTTTT
CASSLGLAPGELFF
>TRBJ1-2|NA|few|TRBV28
TGTGCCAGCAGTTACGGAATTTATGGCTACACCTTC
CASSYGIYGYTF
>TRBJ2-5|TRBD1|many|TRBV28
TGTGCCAGCAGTTTCGCGGACAGGGAGACCCAGTACTTC
CASSFADRETQYF
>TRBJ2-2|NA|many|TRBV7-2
TGTGCCAGCACCCTCAACCCAGGGGCCAACACCGGGGAGCTGTTTTTT
CASTLNPGANTGELFF
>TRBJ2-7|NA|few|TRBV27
TGTGCCAGCAGTTGGAGGGAGGGGGGGGGCTACGAGCAGTACTTC
CASSWREGGGYEQYF
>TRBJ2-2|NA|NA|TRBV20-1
TGCAGTGCTAGAGATCCCCTCACCGGGGAGCTGTTTTTT
CSARDPLTGELFF
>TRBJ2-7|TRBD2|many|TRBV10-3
TGTGCCATCAGTGTGGGTAGGGAGGGAACGTGGCACGAGCAGTACTTC
CAISVGREGTWHEQYF
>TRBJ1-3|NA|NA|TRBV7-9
TGTGCCAGCAGCTTCGGGGCCCCTAGCTCTGGAAACACCATATATTTT
CASSFGAPSSGNTIYF
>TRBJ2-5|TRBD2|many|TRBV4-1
TGCGCCAGCAGCCAAGACGGGACTAGCGTTGAGACCCAGTACTTC
CASSQDGTSVETQYF
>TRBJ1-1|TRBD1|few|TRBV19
TGTGCCAGTAGTATAGGATTCCGGGACAGGCTGCTCAATTTGAACACTGAAGCTTTCTTT
CASSIGFRDRLLNLNTEAFF
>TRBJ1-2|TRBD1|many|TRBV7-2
TGTGCCAGCAGGGTGGACAGGGTCAACGGTGGCTACACCTTC
CASRVDRVNGGYTF
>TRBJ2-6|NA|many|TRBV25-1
TGTGCCAGCAGTGAATTCCTCTCAGGCACCACGGGTTCGTCTGGGGCCAACGTCCTGACTTTC
CASSEFLSGTTGSSGANVLTF
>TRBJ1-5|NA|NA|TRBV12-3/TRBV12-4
TGTGCCAGCAGTGATTCGTCCTCTAGCAATCAGCCCCAGCATTTT
CASSDSSSSNQPQHF
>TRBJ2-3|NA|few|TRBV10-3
TGTGCCATCAGTGAATCGGGACTTTACACAGATACGCAGTATTTT
CAISESGLYTDTQYF